These T cell receptor beta chains were read from a single sample in a study of blood T cell repertoires in COVID-19. Some clones are missing from TCRdb's copy, which holds only in-frame ones; the method was immunoSEQ multiplex PCR. The sample consists of fewer than 150,000 clones, 80% to 85% of them appearing once. Sequencing was performed on peripheral blood. The origin of the receptors is a woman aged 30 to 39 who had recovered from COVID-19. Each CDR3 is given without its conserved first and last residue. The order of the fields is J gene, V gene, CDR3 protein.

J gene: TRBJ1-6
V gene: TRBV12-3/TRBV12-4
CDR3 protein: ASSLRDSPLH

J gene: TRBJ2-6
V gene: TRBV4-2
CDR3 protein: ASSQGLAGGFSGANVLT

J gene: TRBJ1-1
V gene: TRBV23-1
CDR3 protein: ASSQTRNTEAF

J gene: TRBJ2-7
V gene: TRBV7-3
CDR3 protein: ASSDIQQY

J gene: TRBJ2-5
V gene: TRBV6-4
CDR3 protein: ASNRTGLQETQY

J gene: TRBJ2-1
V gene: TRBV19
CDR3 protein: ASSIVGQGIYNEQF

J gene: TRBJ1-1
V gene: TRBV12-5
CDR3 protein: ASASYAGGLFTEAF

J gene: TRBJ1-6
V gene: TRBV19
CDR3 protein: ASSILQGASAPLH

J gene: TRBJ2-5
V gene: TRBV5-1
CDR3 protein: ASSLATSGETQY

J gene: TRBJ1-2
V gene: TRBV7-8
CDR3 protein: ASSLEARDYGYT

J gene: TRBJ1-1
V gene: TRBV12-3/TRBV12-4
CDR3 protein: ASSPGNTEAF

J gene: TRBJ2-3
V gene: TRBV27
CDR3 protein: ASSRLGGGRSSTDTQY

J gene: TRBJ1-3
V gene: TRBV7-8
CDR3 protein: ASSLRNPGNTIY

J gene: TRBJ2-1
V gene: TRBV6-1
CDR3 protein: ASSAVGGSSYNEQF

J gene: TRBJ2-5
V gene: TRBV11-2
CDR3 protein: ASSYAGADQETQY

J gene: TRBJ2-1
V gene: TRBV7-5
CDR3 protein: ARSSRTSGSGSYNEQF

J gene: TRBJ1-5
V gene: TRBV7-9
CDR3 protein: ASSHTGGNQPQH

J gene: TRBJ2-2
V gene: TRBV18
CDR3 protein: ASSSTQQGYDGELF

J gene: TRBJ1-4
V gene: TRBV11-2
CDR3 protein: ASSLDDERITTNEKLF

J gene: TRBJ2-1
V gene: TRBV6-6
CDR3 protein: ATNPGEGWEQF

J gene: TRBJ2-3
V gene: TRBV5-4
CDR3 protein: ASSRTGGAHTDTQY

J gene: TRBJ2-3
V gene: TRBV11-2
CDR3 protein: ASSPWEVSTDTQY

J gene: TRBJ2-5
V gene: TRBV6-2/TRBV6-3
CDR3 protein: ASSYYSRETQY

J gene: TRBJ2-7
V gene: TRBV9
CDR3 protein: ASSAGTSGVYEQY

J gene: TRBJ2-2
V gene: TRBV30
CDR3 protein: AWRRAEYPGELF

J gene: TRBJ2-7
V gene: TRBV6-6
CDR3 protein: ASSQTSEQY

J gene: TRBJ2-3
V gene: TRBV11-3
CDR3 protein: ASSTGARTTDTQY

J gene: TRBJ2-7
V gene: TRBV18
CDR3 protein: ASSPSGPYRAYEQY

J gene: TRBJ2-7
V gene: TRBV21-1
CDR3 protein: ASSPQDRGRVFGSQY

J gene: TRBJ1-1
V gene: TRBV3-1/TRBV3-2
CDR3 protein: ASSAGQLSTEAF

J gene: TRBJ1-4
V gene: TRBV5-5
CDR3 protein: ASLREPIDEKLF

J gene: TRBJ2-7
V gene: TRBV5-4
CDR3 protein: ASSSSQTYEQY

J gene: TRBJ1-1
V gene: TRBV29-1
CDR3 protein: SGMTDLNTEAF

J gene: TRBJ1-1
V gene: TRBV7-2
CDR3 protein: ASSLAGGSTEAF

J gene: TRBJ2-1
V gene: TRBV6-6
CDR3 protein: AILIRQGTYNEQF

J gene: TRBJ1-1
V gene: TRBV6-5
CDR3 protein: ASSYLWGVAEAF

J gene: TRBJ1-6
V gene: TRBV4-2
CDR3 protein: ASSQEGSSYNSPLH

J gene: TRBJ1-2
V gene: TRBV13
CDR3 protein: ASSFGQSKDGYT

J gene: TRBJ2-7
V gene: TRBV27
CDR3 protein: ASSFPGLAGGPYEQY

J gene: TRBJ1-2
V gene: TRBV30
CDR3 protein: AWSEQGNYGYT

J gene: TRBJ2-1
V gene: TRBV7-6
CDR3 protein: ASSSELITDRGLNEQF

J gene: TRBJ1-4
V gene: TRBV19
CDR3 protein: ASRNRGQGEKLF

J gene: TRBJ2-3
V gene: TRBV5-5
CDR3 protein: ASSLGSPTSGARDTQY

J gene: TRBJ2-2
V gene: TRBV7-9
CDR3 protein: ASSLPGLAVNTGELF

J gene: TRBJ2-7
V gene: TRBV19
CDR3 protein: ASSIPGPLYEQY

J gene: TRBJ2-4
V gene: TRBV3-1/TRBV3-2
CDR3 protein: ASSQGLGGQNIQY

J gene: TRBJ1-4
V gene: TRBV6-5
CDR3 protein: ASSYTQTGGNEKLF

J gene: TRBJ2-7
V gene: TRBV3-1/TRBV3-2
CDR3 protein: ASSQDASGVDEQY